The rows below give T cell receptor beta chains drawn from one sample of a study of patients and donors after allogeneic stem cell transplantation. Each CDR3 protein is one row after TCRdb ran MiXCR on the RT-PCR reads. The data contain approximately 220,000 distinct CDR3 sequences, roughly 38% of them seen just once; the ten biggest clones take up roughly 12%. Sequencing used blood, either unsorted or a sorted T cell fraction (not recorded which). These receptors were obtained from a human donor who was either an allogeneic HSCT recipient or a stem cell or donor lymphocyte infusion donor (not recorded which). It is not recorded whose cells these are; they may come from a transplant donor. Both conserved end residues are trimmed from each CDR3.

TRBJ2-5,TRBV5-1,ASSLEGDETQY
TRBJ1-1,TRBV12-3/TRBV12-4,ASRTAQGRTEAF
TRBJ2-1,TRBV6-6,ASSYIGTRIEQF
TRBJ1-2,TRBV7-2,ASSSNTYYGYT
TRBJ1-1,TRBV12-3/TRBV12-4,ASTMMGDTEAF
TRBJ2-4,TRBV20-1,SAREAKNIQY
TRBJ1-1,TRBV7-9,ASSAGQGMNTEAF
TRBJ1-1,TRBV29-1,SVYSRQGSTEAF
TRBJ1-1,TRBV29-1,SVEATGTPNTEAF
TRBJ1-1,TRBV5-1,ASSLYVRENTEAF
TRBJ1-4,TRBV7-2,ASSDFEKLF
TRBJ2-1,TRBV5-1,ASSLVGGVYNEQF
TRBJ1-1,TRBV6-5,ASRRGGRTEAF
TRBJ1-1,TRBV4-1,ASSHRTLNTEAF
TRBJ1-2,TRBV7-9,ASSPLNA
TRBJ1-5,TRBV9,ASSATDRQPQH
TRBJ1-5,TRBV20-1,SAQVEGHPPQH
TRBJ1-4,TRBV5-6,ASSLFRRSEKLF
TRBJ2-3,TRBV7-9,ASSLVRGGLDTQY
TRBJ1-6,TRBV7-2,ASSFGTGHNSPLH
TRBJ2-3,TRBV5-1,ASATTGASTDTQY
TRBJ1-1,TRBV27,ASSALWGANTEAF
TRBJ2-7,TRBV20-1,SAPALASHEQY
TRBJ1-4,TRBV6-1,ASARTGTGLLSNEKLF
TRBJ2-1,TRBV12-3/TRBV12-4,ASSLYRANEQF
TRBJ1-5,TRBV29-1,SIGQAGNQPQH
TRBJ2-7,TRBV6-6,ASSYSTETQY
TRBJ2-1,TRBV9,ASGQGRNEQF
TRBJ1-5,TRBV15,ATSRGGNQPQH
TRBJ1-1,TRBV20-1,SAREGGRNTEAF
TRBJ2-3,TRBV27,ASSFPGSVNTQY
TRBJ1-1,TRBV25-1,ASGSAVNTEAF
TRBJ1-1,TRBV6-6,ASSYRRGGGSTEAF
TRBJ2-1,TRBV9,ASSLAGGLNEQF
TRBJ1-1,TRBV12-3/TRBV12-4,ASSRDRGYTEAF
TRBJ2-1,TRBV9,ASSVGWTSVYNEQF
TRBJ2-7,TRBV6-1,ASSEAGGTAYEQY
TRBJ1-1,TRBV12-3/TRBV12-4,ASSLRVMNTEAF
TRBJ2-7,TRBV15,ATSRDRQFYEQY
TRBJ1-1,TRBV7-9,ASSLGRAGNTEAF
TRBJ1-3,TRBV3-1,ASSQGSSGNTIY